This is a list of T cell receptor beta chains from one sample in a study of cytomegalovirus exposure and HLA in healthy donors. Here immunoSEQ multiplex PCR was the method, and the copy in TCRdb shows in-frame clones only, minus some. This table holds over 85,000 clones, 60% to 80% found once. The source material was PBMCs. These receptors were taken from a woman aged 40 to 49 in good health and CMV-seronegative. The CDR3 runs from the conserved cysteine through the conserved F or W. Fields, in order: clone size, D gene, V gene, J gene, CDR3 protein, CDR3 DNA. D genes are given only for firm matches. Expanded clones get a size class; other rows say once, few or many, or leave the size out.

few	TRBD2	TRBV4-1	TRBJ2-1	CASSQRTSGGALNEQFF	TGCGCCAGCAGCCAAAGGACTAGCGGGGGGGCCTTAAATGAGCAGTTCTTC
-	-	TRBV19	TRBJ2-5	CASSIALQETQYF	TGTGCCAGTAGTATAGCCTTACAAGAGACCCAGTACTTC
-	-	TRBV6-1	TRBJ2-7	CASSQLRHVYYEQYF	TGTGCCAGCAGCCAACTCCGACACGTTTACTACGAGCAGTACTTC
few	-	TRBV29-1	TRBJ1-1	CSFNKGTWGRDTEAFF	TGCAGCTTTAACAAGGGGACATGGGGGCGGGACACTGAAGCTTTCTTT
-	TRBD1	TRBV7-8	TRBJ1-5	CASSSGQVRSNQPQHF	TGTGCCAGCAGCTCGGGACAGGTTCGTAGCAATCAGCCCCAGCATTTT
-	TRBD1	TRBV9	TRBJ1-5	CASSAGTGDSNQPQHF	TGTGCCAGCAGCGCCGGGACAGGGGATAGCAATCAGCCCCAGCATTTT
-	TRBD1	TRBV28	TRBJ1-2	CASSQGQGAGYGYTF	TGTGCCAGCAGTCAGGGACAGGGGGCCGGCTATGGCTACACCTTC
-	-	TRBV5-4	TRBJ1-4	CASSLGDNEKLFF	TGTGCCAGCAGCTTGGGAGATAATGAAAAACTGTTTTTT
few	-	TRBV5-4	TRBJ1-1	CASSYMSREEAFF	TGTGCCAGCAGCTACATGTCAAGGGAGGAAGCTTTCTTT
-	TRBD2	TRBV4-2	TRBJ2-1	CASSPAGGSYNEQFF	TGTGCCAGCAGCCCGGCGGGGGGATCCTACAATGAGCAGTTCTTC
-	TRBD1	TRBV5-1	TRBJ1-2	CASSLRTGVNYGYTF	TGCGCCAGCAGCTTACGGACAGGGGTTAACTATGGCTACACCTTC
few	-	TRBV2	TRBJ1-4	CASSEGEVTEKLFF	TGTGCCAGCAGTGAGGGAGAAGTTACGGAAAAACTGTTTTTT
-	TRBD1	TRBV5-6	TRBJ2-3	CASSLDRGTDTQYF	TGTGCCAGCAGCTTGGACAGGGGTACAGATACGCAGTATTTT
-	TRBD1	TRBV30	TRBJ2-3	CAWSQGTGGTDTQYF	TGTGCCTGGAGCCAGGGGACAGGGGGCACAGATACGCAGTATTTT
-	-	TRBV6-6	TRBJ1-1	CASSRTASNTEAFF	TGTGCCAGCAGTAGGACAGCCTCGAACACTGAAGCTTTCTTT
-	-	TRBV10-3	TRBJ1-1	CASRRSGVGRGTEAFF	TGTGCCAGCAGGCGTTCAGGGGTGGGACGGGGCACTGAAGCTTTCTTT
-	TRBD1	TRBV28	TRBJ2-5	CASSTRQGHQETQYF	TGTGCCAGCAGTACCAGACAGGGACACCAAGAGACCCAGTACTTC
-	TRBD1	TRBV10-3	TRBJ2-1	CAISSGTGLTDEQFF	TGTGCCATCAGTTCCGGGACAGGGCTTACCGATGAGCAGTTCTTC
many	-	TRBV14	TRBJ1-1	CASSQVLRTEAFF	TGTGCCAGCAGCCAGGTTTTGCGGACTGAAGCTTTCTTT
few	TRBD1	TRBV30	TRBJ1-1	CAADRVNEAFF	TGTGCCGCGGACAGGGTGAATGAAGCTTTCTTT
-	-	TRBV7-6	TRBJ1-3	CASSLDPGNSGSSGNTIYF	TGTGCCAGCAGCTTAGACCCGGGAAACAGCGGGAGCTCTGGAAACACCATATATTTT
-	-	TRBV30	TRBJ1-4	CAWSVLGRAAGEKLFF	TGTGCCTGGAGTGTACTGGGGCGTGCAGCAGGCGAAAAACTGTTTTTT
-	-	TRBV21-1	TRBJ2-2	CASSFRVGDRGRDTGELFF	TGTGCCAGCAGCTTCCGCGTAGGGGACAGGGGACGGGACACCGGGGAGCTGTTTTTT
-	-	TRBV4-3	TRBJ1-6	CASSQAQSSYNSPLHF	TGCGCCAGCAGCCAAGCACAAAGCTCCTATAATTCACCCCTCCACTTT
-	-	TRBV5-1	TRBJ1-4	CASSSGGRGGNEKLFF	TGCGCCAGCAGCTCTGGAGGTCGGGGTGGGAATGAAAAACTGTTTTTT
few	TRBD2	TRBV6-1	TRBJ2-1	CASIPQGLADNEQFF	TGTGCCAGCATTCCCCAGGGACTAGCGGACAATGAGCAGTTCTTC
-	TRBD1	TRBV10-3	TRBJ1-5	CAISEETGTGGRQPQHF	TGTGCCATCAGTGAGGAAACCGGGACAGGGGGCAGACAGCCCCAGCATTTT
-	-	TRBV30	TRBJ2-1	CAWSGGANNEQFF	TGTGCCTGGAGTGGCGGTGCAAACAATGAGCAGTTCTTC
-	TRBD1	TRBV7-9	TRBJ1-4	CASSLGFGQGDEKLFF	TGTGCCAGCAGCTTAGGTTTTGGACAGGGCGATGAAAAACTGTTTTTT
-	-	TRBV18	TRBJ2-1	CASSDITGQFF	TGTGCCAGCTCGGACATCACGGGGCAGTTCTTC
-	-	TRBV7-8	TRBJ1-4	CASSKDRSGNEKLFF	TGTGCCAGCAGCAAGGACAGAAGTGGTAATGAAAAACTGTTTTTT
-	-	TRBV4-3	TRBJ1-1	CASSQAPNRMNTEAFF	TGCGCCAGCAGCCAAGCCCCAAACAGAATGAACACTGAAGCTTTCTTT
-	-	TRBV7-2	TRBJ1-3	CASSLSATGNTIYF	TGTGCCAGCAGCTTGAGCGCCACTGGAAACACCATATATTTT
-	TRBD1	TRBV30	TRBJ2-7	CAWSATQGASGGQYF	TGTGCCTGGAGCGCGACACAGGGGGCTAGTGGTGGGCAGTACTTC
-	TRBD1	TRBV6-1	TRBJ1-6	CASSVHEGAQTPLHF	TGTGCCAGCAGTGTCCATGAGGGGGCGCAGACACCCCTCCACTTT
-	-	TRBV7-6	TRBJ1-4	CASSPRPATNEKLFF	TGTGCCAGCAGCCCGCGCCCGGCAACTAATGAAAAACTGTTTTTT
-	TRBD1	TRBV19	TRBJ1-5	CASSIGKGQGARSNQPQHF	TGTGCCAGTAGTATAGGAAAAGGACAGGGGGCGCGGAGCAATCAGCCCCAGCATTTT